This TCR beta chain was observed in a study of T cell clonality in common variable immunodeficiency. Study-wide findings and caveats: In common variable immunodeficiency, TCR beta chains reportedly carried fewer deletions and N-nucleotide insertions.

Turning to this clone: The antigen is undetermined. The read halts 3 residues ahead of the CDR3 end, with the missing end drawn from the germline J gene.

Per the germline V gene, CDR1 is SGHTA and CDR2 is FQGNSA. V lost 5 bases to trimming and J lost 7 bases, with 17 bases between them. The CDR3 spans 14 residues. Assay: immunoSEQ multiplex PCR; the TCRdb copy retains only in-frame clones and omits some. The sample contains 15,000 to 20,000 clones, none of them singletons. The sequencing sample was made of peripheral blood mononuclear cells. This TCR came from a human donor with common variable immunodeficiency. The chain is built from TRBV7-2 and TRBJ2-5, with a tentative D call TRBD1 (6 bases). This CDR3 reads CASSAWDNRVTQYF. The part of the CDR3 DNA that was read is TGTGCCAGCAGCGCCTGGGACAACAGGGTGACC.